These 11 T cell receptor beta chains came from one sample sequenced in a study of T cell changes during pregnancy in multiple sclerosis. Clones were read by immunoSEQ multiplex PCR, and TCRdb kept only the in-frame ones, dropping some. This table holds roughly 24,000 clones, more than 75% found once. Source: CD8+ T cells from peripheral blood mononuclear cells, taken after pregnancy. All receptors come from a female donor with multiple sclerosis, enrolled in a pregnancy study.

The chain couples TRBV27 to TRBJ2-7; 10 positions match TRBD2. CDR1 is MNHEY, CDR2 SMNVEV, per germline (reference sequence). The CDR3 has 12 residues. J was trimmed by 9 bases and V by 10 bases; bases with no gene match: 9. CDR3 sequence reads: CATKELAGVQYF. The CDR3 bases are TGTGCCACAAAAGAGCTAGCGGGAGTGCAGTACTTC.

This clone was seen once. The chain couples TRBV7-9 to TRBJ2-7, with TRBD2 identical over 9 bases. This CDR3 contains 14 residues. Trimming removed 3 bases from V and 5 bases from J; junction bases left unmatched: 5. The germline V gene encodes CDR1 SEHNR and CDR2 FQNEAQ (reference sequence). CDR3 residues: CASSFGTSLHEQYF. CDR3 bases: TGTGCCAGCAGCTTCGGGACTAGCTTACACGAGCAGTACTTC.

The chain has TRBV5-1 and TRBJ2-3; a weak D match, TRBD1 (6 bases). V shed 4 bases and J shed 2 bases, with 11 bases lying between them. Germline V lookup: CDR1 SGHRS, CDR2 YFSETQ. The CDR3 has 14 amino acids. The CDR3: CASSPGTFTDTQYF. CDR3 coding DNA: TGCGCCAGCAGCCCCGGGACATTCACAGATACGCAGTATTTT.

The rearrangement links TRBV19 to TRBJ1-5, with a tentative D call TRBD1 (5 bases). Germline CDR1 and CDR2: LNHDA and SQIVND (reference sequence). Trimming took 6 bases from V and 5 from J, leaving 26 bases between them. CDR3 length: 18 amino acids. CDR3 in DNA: TGTGCCAGTAGAACCCCTCTCGGGGGTACCCGGCAAGATCAGCCCCAGCATTTT. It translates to CASRTPLGGTRQDQPQHF. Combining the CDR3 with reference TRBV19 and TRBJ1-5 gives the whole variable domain DGGITQSPKYLFRKEGQNVTLSCEQNLNHDAMYWYRQDPGQGLRLIYYSQIVNDFQKGDIAEGYSVSREKKESFPLTVTSAQKNPTAFYLCASRTPLGGTRQDQPQHFGDGTRLSIL.

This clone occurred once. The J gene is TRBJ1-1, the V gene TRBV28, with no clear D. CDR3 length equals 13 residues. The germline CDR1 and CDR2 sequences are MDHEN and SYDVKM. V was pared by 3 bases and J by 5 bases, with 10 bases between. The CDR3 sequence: CASSFRGLTEAFF. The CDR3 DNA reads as TGTGCCAGCAGTTTTAGAGGGCTGACTGAAGCTTTCTTT.

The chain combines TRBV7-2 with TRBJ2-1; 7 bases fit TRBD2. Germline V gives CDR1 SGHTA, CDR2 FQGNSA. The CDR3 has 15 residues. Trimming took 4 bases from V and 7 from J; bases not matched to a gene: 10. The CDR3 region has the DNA TGTGCCAGCAGCTCCCAAGCGGGAACCCTTAATGAGCAGTTCTTC. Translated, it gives CASSSQAGTLNEQFF. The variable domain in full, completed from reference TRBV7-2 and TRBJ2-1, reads GAGVSQSPSNKVTEKGKDVELRCDPISGHTALYWYRQSLGQGLEFLIYFQGNSAPDKSGLPSDRFSAERTGGSVSTLTIQRTQQEDSAVYLCASSSQAGTLNEQFFGPGTRLTVL.

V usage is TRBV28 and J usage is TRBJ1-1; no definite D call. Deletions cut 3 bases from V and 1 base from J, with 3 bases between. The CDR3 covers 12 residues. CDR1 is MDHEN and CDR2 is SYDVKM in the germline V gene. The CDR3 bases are TGTGCCAGCAGTTTCCAGAACACTGAAGCTTTCTTT. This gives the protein CASSFQNTEAFF.

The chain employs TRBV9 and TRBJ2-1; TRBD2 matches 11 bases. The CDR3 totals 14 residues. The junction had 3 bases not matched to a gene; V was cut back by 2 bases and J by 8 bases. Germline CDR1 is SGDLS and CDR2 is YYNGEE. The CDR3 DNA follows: TGTGCCAGCAGCGTGACTAGCGGGATTTATGAGCAGTTCTTC. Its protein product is CASSVTSGIYEQFF.

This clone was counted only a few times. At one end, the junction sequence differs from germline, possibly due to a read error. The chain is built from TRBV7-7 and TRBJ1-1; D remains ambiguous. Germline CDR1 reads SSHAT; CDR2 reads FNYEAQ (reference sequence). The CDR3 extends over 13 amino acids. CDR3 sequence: CASSLGPRSEAFF. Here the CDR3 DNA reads TGTGCTAGCAGCTTAGGCCCGAGGAGTGAAGCTTTCTTT.

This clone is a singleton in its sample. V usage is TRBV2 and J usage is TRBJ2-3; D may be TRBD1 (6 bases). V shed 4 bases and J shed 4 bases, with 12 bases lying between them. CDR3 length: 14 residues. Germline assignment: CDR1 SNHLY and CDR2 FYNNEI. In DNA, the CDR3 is TGTGCCAGCAGTGGGGGGCAGGCCCCAGATACGCAGTATTTT. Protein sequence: CASSGGQAPDTQYF.

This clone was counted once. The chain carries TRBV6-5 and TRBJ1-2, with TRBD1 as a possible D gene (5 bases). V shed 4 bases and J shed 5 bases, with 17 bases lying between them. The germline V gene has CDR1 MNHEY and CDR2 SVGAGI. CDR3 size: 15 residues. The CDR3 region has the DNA TGTGCCAGCAGTTGGCTACAGGAGGGACCATATGGCTACACCTTC. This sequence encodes CASSWLQEGPYGYTF.